These 14 T cell receptor beta chains share one sample of origin, sequenced in a study of tumor-infiltrating lymphocytes in primary liver carcinoma. The roughly 17-32 mg bulk tissue piece was not sorted before simultaneous RNA and DNA extraction. A constant-region primer served to make TCR beta cDNA from approximately 490 ng total RNA. Three nested multiplex PCR rounds of slightly modified ARM-PCR generated TCR beta libraries. It was with TRBV1-TRBV30 forward primers and a C-beta reverse primer that the first two PCR rounds were run, at around 9 cycles each. TCRdb re-derived calls from the multiplex PCR reads in MiXCR, one entry per CDR3 protein. The sample shows under 90,000 distinct CDR3 sequences, approximately 72% of them seen only once. Sequencing was done on a sample of liver tumor tissue from sampling region 1. The subset: tumor region T1, superior pole. The source of these receptors is a man aged 40-49 years with primary liver carcinoma and hepatitis B virus infection.

For this clonotype: The germline gene is not matched at one end of the junction; a read error may be the cause. This chain's CDR3 is CAISVRPNREGLAGETKVEQYF. Written as DNA, the CDR3 is TGTGCCATCAGCGTAAGACCTAACAGAGAAGGACTAGCGGGAGAAACAAAGGTCGAGCAGTACTTC. V usage is TRBV11-2 and J usage is TRBJ2-7; 13 bases are shared with TRBD2. CDR1 SGHAT and CDR2 FQNNGV come from the germline V gene. CDR3 size: 22 residues.

On this clonotype itself: The CDR3 does not end in the conserved phenylalanine or tryptophan, so this is likely a read error. V and J are TRBV4-1 and TRBJ2-5; tentative D call: TRBD2 (5 bases). V was shortened by 1 base and J by 5 bases, with 11 bases between the two germline ends. Germline lookup yields CDR1 MGHRA and CDR2 YSYEKL. This CDR3 is 14 amino acids long. The CDR3 reads CASSQGRGPETQYY. The CDR3 DNA is TGCGCCAGCAGCCAAGGGAGAGGGCCGGAGACCCAGTACTAC.

The CDR3 region is CASSTSGTAYEQYF. CDR3 bases: TGTGCCAGTAGCACTTCCGGGACGGCCTACGAGCAGTACTTC. The chain recombines TRBV13 with TRBJ2-7, with D perhaps given as TRBD1 or TRBD2 (5 bases each). Germline loops: CDR1 PRHDT, CDR2 FYEKMQ (reference sequence). The CDR3 is 14 residues long. The ends were cut back, 9 bases at V and 2 bases at J, with 17 bases in the middle.

For this clonotype: Because the CDR3 is missing its conserved closing phenylalanine or tryptophan, this is likely a read error. The chain uses TRBV5-8 and TRBJ2-2, with D tentatively TRBD1 (6 bases). The CDR3 has 17 amino acids. V was cut by 0 bases and J by 6 bases, with 18 bases left in between. Germline CDR1 SGHTS, CDR2 YDEGEE. The chain's CDR3 is CASSLDYGQGRPGELFY. The CDR3 DNA sequence: TGTGCCAGCAGCTTGGATTACGGGCAGGGGCGTCCCGGGGAGCTGTTTTAT.

In this sample, this clonotype turned up many times. The CDR3 region has the DNA TGTGCCGGGGTTAGCGCGAACACCGGGGAGCTGTTTTTT. It codes for CAGVSANTGELFF. The V call is TRBV30, the J call TRBJ2-2; a weak D match, TRBD2 (5 bases). The CDR3 totals 13 residues. Germline V gene data show CDR1 as GTSNPN and CDR2 as SVGIG (reference sequence). V was pared by 8 bases and J by 0 bases, with 10 bases between.

On this clonotype: Its ends do not fully match the called genes, so a read error is possible. The rearrangement joins TRBV7-8 to TRBJ2-1; D not resolved. CDR3 length: 15 amino acids. Germline CDR1 is SGHVS and CDR2 is FQNEAQ. The CDR3 protein is CASSPRETWVNEQFF. The CDR3 DNA reads as TGTGCCAGCAGCCCGAGAGAGACCTGGGTAAATGAGCAGTTTTTC. Using reference TRBV7-8 and TRBJ2-1 for the parts outside the CDR3, the full variable domain is GAGVSQSPRYKVAKRGQDVALRCDPISGHVSLFWYQQALGQGPEFLTYFQNEAQLDKSGLPSDRFFAERPEGSVSTLKIQRTQQEDSAVYLCASSPRETWVNEQFFGPGTRLTVL.

About this clonotype: A junction boundary mismatches the germline segment, possibly from a read error. CDR3 nucleotide sequence: TGTGTCAGCAGCCTCGGCCTGAGGGCTTTCTTT. Its protein product is CVSSLGLRAFF. The chain carries TRBV4-1 and TRBJ1-1; no definite D call. Germline assignment: CDR1 MGHRA and CDR2 YSYEKL. The CDR3 extends over 11 amino acids.

Concerning this clonotype: Mismatch with germline at one junction end may stem from a read error. The V and J genes are TRBV19 and TRBJ2-1; 14 bases map to TRBD2. The CDR3 is 16 amino acids. Germline CDR1 LNHDA, CDR2 SQIVND (reference sequence). This CDR3 reads CACSMTSGRAGYEQFF. CDR3 DNA sequence: TGTGCCTGTAGTATGACTAGCGGGAGGGCCGGGTATGAGCAGTTCTTC.

In regard to this clonotype: A read error may account for a junction end that differs from germline. CDR3 nucleotide sequence: TGCAGCGTTCCACTGCCCATGAGCAATGAACAGTTCTTC. Residues: CSVPLPMSNEQFF. The rearrangement links TRBV29-1 to TRBJ2-1; D call uncertain. CDR1 is SQVTM and CDR2 is ANQGSEA in the germline V gene. The CDR3 contains 13 residues.

Points on this clonotype: The junction departs from germline at one end; a sequencing error may be responsible. The genes are TRBV29-1 and TRBJ1-1, with a possible D match to TRBD1 (6 bases). CDR3 size: 16 residues. Germline V gene sequence: CDR1 SQVTM, CDR2 ANQGSEA. The CDR3 sequence is CSVGGARDIMNNEDFF. Here the CDR3 DNA reads TGCAGCGTTGGTGGGGCCAGGGACATTATGAACAATGAAGATTTCTTT.

V gene TRBV4-2 combines with J gene TRBJ2-5; 8 bases agree with TRBD1. There are 19 residues in the CDR3. The V gene's germline CDR1 is LGHNA and CDR2 YNFKEQ. V shed 4 bases and J 6 bases; nucleotides not matched to a gene: 22. This chain's CDR3 is CASSRTWSSTGGTGKTQYF. CDR3 nucleotide sequence: TGTGCCAGCAGCCGGACCTGGTCCTCAACAGGGGGTACTGGAAAGACCCAGTACTTC.

As to this clonotype: Sequence at one end of the junction differs from germline and may be a read error. The chain uses TRBV6-5 and TRBJ2-6; D is ambiguous. The CDR3 has 18 amino acids. Germline V gene sequence: CDR1 MNHEY, CDR2 SVGAGI. This CDR3 reads CASSFSGLTGTGANVLTF. CDR3 DNA sequence: TGTGCTAGCAGTTTCTCGGGCCTAACGGGCACTGGGGCCAACGTCCTGACTTTC.

V usage is TRBV10-2 and J usage is TRBJ2-3, with D possibly matching TRBD2 (6 bases). V lost 8 bases, J lost 6 bases, and 12 bases lay in between. Germline V gives CDR1 WSHSY, CDR2 SAAADI. CDR3 length equals 12 residues. CDR3 residues: CASGRNTDTQYF. The CDR3 DNA reads as TGCGCCAGCGGGAGGAACACGGATACGCAGTATTTT.

The J gene is TRBJ2-7, the V gene TRBV4-2, with D uncertain. CDR1 is LGHNA, CDR2 YNFKEQ, per germline. The length of the CDR3 is 17 residues. V shed 3 bases and J shed 7 bases, with 25 bases lying between them. The CDR3 sequence is CASSQPGSPRWSGEQYF. CDR3 nucleotides: TGTGCCAGCAGCCAGCCAGGTTCCCCTCGGTGGTCTGGAGAGCAGTACTTC.